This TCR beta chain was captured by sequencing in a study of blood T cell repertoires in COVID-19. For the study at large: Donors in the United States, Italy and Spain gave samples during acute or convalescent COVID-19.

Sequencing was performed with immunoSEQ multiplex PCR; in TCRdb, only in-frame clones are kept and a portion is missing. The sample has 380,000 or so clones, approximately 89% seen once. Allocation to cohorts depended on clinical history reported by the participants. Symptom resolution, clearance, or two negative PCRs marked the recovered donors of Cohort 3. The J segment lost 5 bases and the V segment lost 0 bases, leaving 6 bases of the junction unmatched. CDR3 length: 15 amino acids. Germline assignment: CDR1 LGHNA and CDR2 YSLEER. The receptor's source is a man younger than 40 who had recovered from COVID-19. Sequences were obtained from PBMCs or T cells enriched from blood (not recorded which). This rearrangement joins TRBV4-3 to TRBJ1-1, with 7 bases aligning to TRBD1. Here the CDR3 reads CASSQEGGGGTEAFF. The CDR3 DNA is TGCGCCAGCAGCCAAGAAGGGGGCGGTGGTACTGAAGCTTTCTTT.